This T cell receptor beta chain comes out of a study of Graves' ophthalmopathy and Graves' hyperthyroidism. The trim removed 8 bases at V and 4 bases at J, leaving 8 bases unmatched. This CDR3 is 15 amino acids long. From RNA, the CDR3 regions of TCR beta chains were amplified and sequenced. The library came from an HTBI-primed first-round RT-PCR and a second-round multiplex PCR. MiXCR, applied by TCRdb to the multiplex PCR reads, yields one record per CDR3 protein. Of approximately 210,000 distinct CDR3 sequences in the sample, 29% are singletons; the top ten hold approximately 9%. With a duration under 3 months, ophthalmopathy in the donors showed moderate-to-severe activity, CAS ≥3 and NOSPECS ≥4. Sampling over 8 ml of fresh peripheral blood provided the PBMCs. This clonotype has a count of ten or more.

This TCR came from a man between 45 and 60 years old with Graves' ophthalmopathy. The sample was peripheral blood. This chain links TRBV12-3 or TRBV12-4 with TRBJ1-1; 12 nucleotides agree with TRBD1. The CDR3 coding sequence is TGTGCCAGCGGCGCGACGGGACAGGGGGCCACTGAAGCTTTCTTT. Its translation: CASGATGQGATEAFF.